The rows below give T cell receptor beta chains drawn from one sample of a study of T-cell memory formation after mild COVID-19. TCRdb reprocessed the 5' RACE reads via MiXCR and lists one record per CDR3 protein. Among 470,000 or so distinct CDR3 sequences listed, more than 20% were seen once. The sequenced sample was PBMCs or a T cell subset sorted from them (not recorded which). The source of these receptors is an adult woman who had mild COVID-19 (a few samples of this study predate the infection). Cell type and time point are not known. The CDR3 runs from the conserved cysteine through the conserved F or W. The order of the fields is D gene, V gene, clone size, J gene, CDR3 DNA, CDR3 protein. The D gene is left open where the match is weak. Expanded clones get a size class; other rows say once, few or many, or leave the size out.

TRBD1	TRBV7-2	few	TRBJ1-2	TGTGCCAGCAGCTTAGCGGGGACAGAAGGCTACACCTTC	CASSLAGTEGYTF
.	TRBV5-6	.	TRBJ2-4	TGTGCCAGCAGATCCGGGGACGGTCTAGCCAAAAACATTCAGTACTTC	CASRSGDGLAKNIQYF
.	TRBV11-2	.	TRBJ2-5	TGTGCCAGCAGCCTTTGGGTCCTCCGGGGACAAGAGACCCAGTACTTC	CASSLWVLRGQETQYF
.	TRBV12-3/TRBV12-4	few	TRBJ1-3	TGTGCCAGCAGTCCCATTGGAAACACCATATATTTT	CASSPIGNTIYF
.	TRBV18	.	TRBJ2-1	TGTGCCAGCTCACCACAGACCTACAATGAGCAGTTCTTC	CASSPQTYNEQFF
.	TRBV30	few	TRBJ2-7	TGTGCCTGGAGTGTACTCCTACGCGAGCAGTACTTC	CAWSVLLREQYF
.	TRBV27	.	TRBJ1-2	TGTGCCAGCAGTTTATCGAGGAGGGCGGCTAACTATGGCTACACCTTC	CASSLSRRAANYGYTF
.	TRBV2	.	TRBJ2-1	TGTGCCAGCAGTGAAATTGGCGGGCGGACTATTAATGAGCAGTTCTTC	CASSEIGGRTINEQFF
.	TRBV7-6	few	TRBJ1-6	TGTGCCAGCAGCTTACAGGAGGGAACACCCCTCCACTTT	CASSLQEGTPLHF
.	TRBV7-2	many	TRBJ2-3	TGCGCCAGCAGCTTACAGCGGGGCACAGATACGCAGTATTTT	CASSLQRGTDTQYF
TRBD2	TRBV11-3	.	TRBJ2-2	TGTGCCAGCAGCTCCCGACTAGCGGGACGCACCGGGGAGCTGTTTTTT	CASSSRLAGRTGELFF
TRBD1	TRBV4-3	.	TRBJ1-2	TGCGCCAGCAGCCAAGATTTCGTCGGACAGGGGTATGGCTACACCTTC	CASSQDFVGQGYGYTF
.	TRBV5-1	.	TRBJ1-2	TGCGCCAGCAGCTTGGGACCGGACAGAACTAACTATGGCTACACCTTC	CASSLGPDRTNYGYTF
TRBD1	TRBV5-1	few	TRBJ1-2	TGCGCCAGCAGCTTCTGGACAGGAGACGGCTACACCTTC	CASSFWTGDGYTF
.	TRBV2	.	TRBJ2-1	TGTGCCAGCAGTGAAGAACGACTAGTTCAGCAGTTCTTC	CASSEERLVQQFF
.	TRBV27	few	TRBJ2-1	TGTGCCAGCAGTCCCCGGGTAGGCTCACACCAGTTCTTC	CASSPRVGSHQFF
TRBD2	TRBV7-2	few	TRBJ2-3	TGTGCCAGCAGCTATGGGACTAGCCCAGATACGCAGTATTTT	CASSYGTSPDTQYF
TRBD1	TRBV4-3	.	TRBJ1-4	TGCGCCAGCAGTAGGGCTACAGGGGGCGGAGATGAAAAACTGTTTTTT	CASSRATGGGDEKLFF
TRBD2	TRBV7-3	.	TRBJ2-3	TGTGCCAGCAGCTTATTAGCGGGAGGGACCCTGGGAGATACGCAGTATTTT	CASSLLAGGTLGDTQYF
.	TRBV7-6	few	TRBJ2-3	TGTGCCAGCAGCTCCGCTATCGTAGGGTTCACAGATACGCAGTATTTT	CASSSAIVGFTDTQYF
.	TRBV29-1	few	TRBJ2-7	TGCAGCGTTGAATTGGACAGACCCTACGAGCAGTACTTC	CSVELDRPYEQYF
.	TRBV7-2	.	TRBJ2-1	TGTGCCAGCAGCCCGGGCGGGACAACCCGCGGCAATGAGCAGTTCTTC	CASSPGGTTRGNEQFF
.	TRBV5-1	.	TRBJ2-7	TGCGCCAGCAGCTTGGAGGTAGGCCAGGGCGACGAGCAGTACTTC	CASSLEVGQGDEQYF
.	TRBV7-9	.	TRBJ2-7	TGTGCCAGCAGCTCCAGCAGTGTCGAGCCCCGGTTCTACGAGCAGTACTTC	CASSSSSVEPRFYEQYF
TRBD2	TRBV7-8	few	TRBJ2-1	TGTGCCAGCGGGGGACATCGGACTAGCGGACCGATGGAGCAGTTCTTC	CASGGHRTSGPMEQFF
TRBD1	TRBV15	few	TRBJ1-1	TGTGCCACCAGCCCGACAGGGTACACTGAAGCTTTCTTT	CATSPTGYTEAFF
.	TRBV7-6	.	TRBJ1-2	TGTGCCAGCAGCGATCGGACGGCCTATGGCTACACCTTC	CASSDRTAYGYTF
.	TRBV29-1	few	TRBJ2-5	TGCAGCGTCGGGGTCGGAGAGACCCAGTACTTC	CSVGVGETQYF
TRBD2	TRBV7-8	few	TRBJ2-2	TGTGCCAGCAGCTCATCTCTCGGACTAGCGGCGAACACCGGGGAGCTGTTTTTT	CASSSSLGLAANTGELFF
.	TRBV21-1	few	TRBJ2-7	TGTGCCAGCAGAATCTGGAGGGAGCAGTACTTC	CASRIWREQYF